Listed here are 26 T cell receptor beta chains from one sample, sequenced in a study of PD-L1 blockade in urothelial cancer. The time point was: pretreatment peripheral blood. Using immunoSEQ multiplex PCR, the repertoire was profiled, and TCRdb retains in-frame clones only, with some absent. The sample lists about 130,000 clones; about 88% were seen once. The sequenced sample was PBMCs, obtained around atezolizumab (anti-PD-L1) treatment. These TCRs come from a man aged 45-65 years with urothelial cancer.

This clone was counted a few times. This chain links TRBV18 with TRBJ1-3, with D perhaps matching TRBD1 (5 bases). V lost 1 base, J lost 7 bases, and 11 bases lay in between. The CDR3 is made up of 14 amino acids. Germline V gene sequence: CDR1 KGHSH, CDR2 LQKENI. CDR3 sequence: CASSPREGVNTIYF. The CDR3 DNA reads TGTGCCAGCTCACCACGGGAAGGGGTGAACACCATATATTTT. Based on the CDR3 plus reference TRBV18 and TRBJ1-3, the full variable domain is NAGVMQNPRHLVRRRGQEARLRCSPMKGHSHVYWYRQLPEEGLKFMVYLQKENIIDESGMPKERFSAEFPKEGPSILRIQQVVRGDSAAYFCASSPREGVNTIYFGEGSWLTVV.

This sequence joins TRBV30 and TRBJ2-3; TRBD2 aligns across 8 bases. CDR3 length equals 14 residues. Germline CDR1 reads GTSNPN; CDR2 reads SVGIG (reference sequence). After removal of 7 bases from V and 3 bases from J, the junction contained 9 bases not matched to a gene. CDR3 sequence: CASNQRERTDTQYF. CDR3 nucleotides: TGTGCCTCCAATCAGCGGGAGCGGACAGATACGCAGTATTTT.

This clone came up a few times. The chain employs TRBV7-6 and TRBJ2-7; 7 bases are shared with TRBD1. V gave up 5 bases and J gave up 6 bases; unmatched junction bases: 7. From germline, CDR1 is SGHVS and CDR2 FNYEAQ. The CDR3 covers 13 residues. The CDR3 spells CASSPNRGGEQYF. As DNA, the CDR3 is TGTGCCAGCAGCCCGAACAGGGGTGGCGAGCAGTACTTC.

The CDR3 nucleotides read TGTGCCAGCAGCGTAAGGACAGGGGGGACAGATACGCAGTATTTT. Translation: CASSVRTGGTDTQYF. The chain combines TRBV9 with TRBJ2-3; 10 nucleotides agree with TRBD1. The junction had 2 bases not matched to a gene; V was cut back by 1 base and J by 3 bases. Germline V gives CDR1 SGDLS, CDR2 YYNGEE. The CDR3 has 15 residues.

In this sample, this clone turned up a few times. V and J are TRBV5-1 and TRBJ1-1; D may be TRBD1 (6 bases). This CDR3 contains 15 residues. Germline-derived CDR1 and CDR2 are SGHRS and YFSETQ. Trimming pared 3 bases from V and 1 base from J, leaving 13 bases between. CDR3 loop: CASSSGGRANTEAFF. The DNA for the CDR3 is TGCGCCAGCAGCTCGGGGGGCAGGGCGAACACTGAAGCTTTCTTT.

The chain links TRBV11-2 to TRBJ2-3; 7 bases align to TRBD2. The germline V gene encodes CDR1 SGHAT and CDR2 FQNNGV. The CDR3 contains 16 residues. The junction had 8 bases not matched to a gene; V was cut back by 5 bases and J by 0 bases. CDR3 loop: CASSPSSSGSTDTQYF. The DNA of the CDR3 is TGTGCCAGCAGCCCATCTAGTAGCGGGAGCACAGATACGCAGTATTTT.

The CDR3 spells CASRPGLAGGSLGNNEQFF. CDR3 bases: TGTGCCAGTAGGCCGGGACTAGCGGGAGGTTCCCTGGGGAACAATGAGCAGTTCTTC. The rearrangement links TRBV19 to TRBJ2-1; 15 bases fit TRBD2. The trim removed 6 bases at V and 5 bases at J, leaving 14 bases unmatched. In germline, CDR1 is LNHDA, CDR2 SQIVND (reference sequence). The CDR3 loop spans 19 amino acids. The variable domain in full, with the rest retrieved from reference TRBV19 and TRBJ2-1, is DGGITQSPKYLFRKEGQNVTLSCEQNLNHDAMYWYRQDPGQGLRLIYYSQIVNDFQKGDIAEGYSVSREKKESFPLTVTSAQKNPTAFYLCASRPGLAGGSLGNNEQFFGPGTRLTVL.

J is TRBJ2-3 and V is TRBV2; 10 bases agree with TRBD2. Germline CDR1 and CDR2: SNHLY and FYNNEI. The V and J ends lost 7 bases and 6 bases, in that order; junction bases with no gene match: 7. The CDR3 extends over 14 amino acids. The CDR3 DNA reads TGTGCCAGCACCACCGGGACTAGCGCCGATACGCAGTATTTT. Its translation: CASTTGTSADTQYF.

This clone appeared a single time. The chain uses TRBV20-1 and TRBJ2-5; a weak D match, TRBD1 (5 bases). V lost 6 bases to trimming and J lost 7 bases, with 9 bases between them. This CDR3 contains 10 residues. The germline gives CDR1 DFQATT, CDR2 SNEGSKA (reference sequence). CDR3 in DNA: TGCAGTGCACCCCAGGGGACCCAGTACTTC. Its translation: CSAPQGTQYF.

The CDR3 loop reads CASSLASSGSGIIQYF. In nucleotides, the CDR3 is TGCGCCAGCAGCTTGGCCTCTAGCGGGAGTGGAATCATTCAGTACTTC. The chain joins TRBV5-1 to TRBJ2-4, with 10 bases matching TRBD2. J gave up 9 bases and V 0 bases, and 9 bases lay outside the gene matches. The CDR3 is made up of 16 amino acids. Germline CDR1 SGHRS, CDR2 YFSETQ.

This chain links TRBV19 with TRBJ1-3; D is unresolved. Germline assignment: CDR1 LNHDA and CDR2 SQIVND (reference sequence). Trimming cost V 3 bases and J 0 bases, with 12 bases left between them. The CDR3 is 16 residues long. CDR3 in DNA: TGTGCCAGTAGTATGGCGGGAACCCTCTCTGGAAACACCATATATTTT. Translating gives CASSMAGTLSGNTIYF.

This clone was counted between two and nine times. CDR3 loop: CASRLGLTMNTEAFF. CDR3 DNA sequence: TGTGCCAGCAGATTGGGACTGACCATGAACACTGAAGCTTTCTTT. The chain is built from TRBV11-2 and TRBJ1-1; perhaps TRBD1 as D (5 bases). V lost 6 bases and J lost 0, with 14 bases in between. Germline CDR1 SGHAT, CDR2 FQNNGV. This CDR3 comprises 15 residues.

The chain carries TRBV18 and TRBJ2-1, with TRBD1 matching 7 bases. The V gene's germline CDR1 is KGHSH and CDR2 LQKENI. V shed 6 bases, J shed 4 bases, and the junction held 12 bases outside the gene matches. The CDR3 is 16 residues long. The chain's CDR3 is CASSTARGQNYNEQFF. Here the CDR3 DNA reads TGTGCCAGCTCTACTGCCCGGGGACAGAATTACAATGAGCAGTTCTTC.

The chain couples TRBV9 to TRBJ2-1, with 9 bases identical to TRBD2. The CDR3 contains 17 residues. Unmatched junction bases numbered 10, after V lost 4 bases and J lost 2 bases. Germline values: CDR1 SGDLS, CDR2 YYNGEE. The DNA for the CDR3 is TGTGCCAGCAGCCCGTTTTCTAGCGGGGACACCTACAATGAGCAGTTCTTC. It translates to CASSPFSSGDTYNEQFF.

The V gene is TRBV28, the J gene TRBJ2-5; perhaps TRBD1 as D (6 bases). This CDR3 has 13 amino acids. From germline, CDR1 is MDHEN and CDR2 SYDVKM. Trimming removed 8 bases at V and 3 bases at J, with 13 bases between. CDR3 residues: CASRTGTKETQYF. Written as DNA, the CDR3 is TGTGCCAGCCGAACCGGGACAAAAGAGACCCAGTACTTC.

J is TRBJ1-2 and V is TRBV5-1; 9 nucleotides line up with TRBD1. Germline assignment: CDR1 SGHRS and CDR2 YFSETQ. The CDR3 covers 15 residues. J gave up 4 bases and V 0 bases, and 4 bases lay outside the gene matches. CDR3 amino acids: CASSLDRGRLYGYTF. The DNA of the CDR3 is TGCGCCAGCAGCTTGGACAGGGGGCGACTCTATGGCTACACCTTC.

This clone was detected only a few times. The gene calls are TRBV6-5 and TRBJ1-5; D possibly corresponds to TRBD1 (6 bases). The V end was cut by 6 bases, the J end by 3 bases, with 9 bases between. CDR1 and CDR2 from the germline V gene are MNHEY and SVGAGI. CDR3 length: 13 residues. CDR3 nucleotides: TGTGCCAGCAGCGGGACACTCAATCAGCCCCAGCATTTT. Translating gives CASSGTLNQPQHF.

About this clone itself: Other DNA sequences in the sample encode the same CDR3. The V gene is TRBV27, the J gene TRBJ2-3; D is undetermined. CDR3 length: 13 residues. Germline CDR1 reads MNHEY; CDR2 reads SMNVEV (reference sequence). V was trimmed by 6 bases and J by 2 bases, leaving 9 bases between them. The CDR3 region has the DNA TGTGCCAGCAGCCGTCGGGTCACAGATACGCAGTATTTT. This translates into CASSRRVTDTQYF.

This clone showed up just a few times. The J gene is TRBJ1-5, the V gene TRBV6-5; 8 positions agree with TRBD1. CDR3 length equals 15 residues. From germline, CDR1 is MNHEY and CDR2 SVGAGI. With V trimmed by 6 bases and J by 0 bases, 4 bases remained unmatched. The CDR3 DNA reads TGTGCCAGCAGGTCGACAGGGGATAGCAATCAGCCCCAGCATTTT. Residues: CASRSTGDSNQPQHF.

In this sample, this clone turned up once. V gene TRBV28 combines with J gene TRBJ2-5, with TRBD2 matching over 9 bases. The germline V gene encodes CDR1 MDHEN and CDR2 SYDVKM. Trimming removed 5 bases from V and 2 bases from J; junction bases left unmatched: 12. The CDR3 sequence is 17 residues long. The CDR3 reads CASSLGRSGGLQETQYF. The CDR3 DNA follows: TGTGCCAGCAGTCTGGGGCGTAGCGGGGGCTTGCAAGAGACCCAGTACTTC.

The chain employs TRBV28 and TRBJ1-1, with D possibly matching TRBD1 (5 bases). This CDR3 region has 11 residues. Trimming pared 6 bases from V and 10 bases from J, leaving 12 bases between. Germline CDR1 is MDHEN and CDR2 is SYDVKM. Written as DNA, the CDR3 is TGTGCCAGCAGCTGGGGCCTGGTAGCTTTCTTT. Amino acid sequence: CASSWGLVAFF. Using reference TRBV28 and TRBJ1-1 for the parts outside the CDR3, the full variable domain is DVKVTQSSRYLVKRTGEKVFLECVQDMDHENMFWYRQDPGLGLRLIYFSYDVKMKEKGDIPEGYSVSREKKERFSLILESASTNQTSMYLCASSWGLVAFFGQGTRLTVV.

The genes are TRBV7-2 and TRBJ2-1, with D perhaps TRBD2 (7 bases). The V and J ends lost 2 bases and 10 bases respectively, with 12 bases between them. Germline-derived CDR1 and CDR2 are SGHTA and FQGNSA. The CDR3 runs 13 residues. CDR3 protein: CASSLKGGGEQFF. CDR3 nucleotide sequence: TGTGCCAGCAGCTTAAAGGGGGGGGGCGAGCAGTTCTTC.

The rearrangement links TRBV27 to TRBJ1-2, with D possibly TRBD1 on 6 matching bases. The CDR3 is 13 residues long. Per germline, CDR1 MNHEY and CDR2 SMNVEV (reference sequence). V was pared by 0 bases and J by 8 bases, with 10 bases between. This CDR3 reads CASSLSYRAGYTF. DNA for the CDR3: TGTGCCAGCAGTTTATCGTACAGGGCGGGCTACACCTTC.

This clone was picked up one time. The chain combines TRBV27 with TRBJ2-7; D is unclear. Germline CDR1 MNHEY, CDR2 SMNVEV (reference sequence). Between the trimmed V and J ends, which lost 2 bases and 0 bases, there was a span of 5 bases. The CDR3 loop spans 13 amino acids. The CDR3 protein is CASSLDNSYEQYF. The CDR3 DNA reads as TGTGCCAGCAGTTTAGACAACTCCTACGAGCAGTACTTC.

This clone was recorded a few times. The chain links TRBV6-5 to TRBJ2-2, with TRBD2 matching over 10 bases. Germline loops: CDR1 MNHEY, CDR2 SVGAGI. The CDR3 runs to 15 residues. V trimming: 5 bases; J trimming: 3 bases; junction bases outside the gene matches: 3. CDR3 sequence reads: CASSRAGGYTGELFF. The CDR3 region has the DNA TGTGCCAGCAGTAGAGCGGGAGGGTACACCGGGGAGCTGTTTTTT.

The genes are TRBV5-1 and TRBJ2-3, with a tentative D call TRBD2 (8 bases). Looked up from germline, CDR1 is SGHRS and CDR2 is YFSETQ. Trimming pared 5 bases from V and 2 bases from J, leaving 12 bases between. The CDR3 is 14 residues long. CDR3 sequence (DNA): TGCGCCAGCAGTAGCGGGACAGTCACAGATACGCAGTATTTT. This encodes CASSSGTVTDTQYF.